This T cell receptor beta chain was found in a study of T-cell reconstitution after alpha-beta-depleted transplantation in children. Whole-study results and caveats: T-cell numbers and diversity, one year after transplant, stemmed largely from T cells that were newly produced.

This clonotype was counted between two and nine times. The target antigen is unknown. Germline CDR1 is SGHRS and CDR2 is YFSETQ. The length of the CDR3 is 16 residues. V was pared by 2 bases and J by 2 bases, with 13 bases between. Unique molecular identifiers were used to barcode this TCRbeta library. TCRdb itself ran the PCR reads through MiXCR, one entry per CDR3 protein. This table holds almost 600,000 distinct CDR3 sequences, more than 20% found once. The sequences come from PBMCs, collected before TCRalphabeta/CD19-depleted stem cell transplant. The chain uses TRBV5-1 and TRBJ2-2, with a possible D match to TRBD1 (6 bases). The receptor was isolated from a boy in the first two years of life with Wiskott-Aldrich syndrome, due to receive a stem cell transplant. CDR3 amino acids: CASSLRPGQNTGELFF. For the CDR3, the DNA is TGCGCCAGCAGCTTACGGCCGGGACAAAACACCGGGGAGCTGTTTTTT.